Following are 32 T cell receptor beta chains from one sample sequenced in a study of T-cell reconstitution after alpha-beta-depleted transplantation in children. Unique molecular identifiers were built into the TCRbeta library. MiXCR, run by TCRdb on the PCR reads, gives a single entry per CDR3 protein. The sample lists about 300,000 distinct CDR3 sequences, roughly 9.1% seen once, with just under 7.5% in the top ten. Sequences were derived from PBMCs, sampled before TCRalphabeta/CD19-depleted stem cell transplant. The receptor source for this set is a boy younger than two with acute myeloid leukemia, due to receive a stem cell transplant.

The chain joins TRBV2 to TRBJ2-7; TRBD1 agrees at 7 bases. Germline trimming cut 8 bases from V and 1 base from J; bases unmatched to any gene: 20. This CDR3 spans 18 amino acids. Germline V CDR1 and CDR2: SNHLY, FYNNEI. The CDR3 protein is CASCFGTESGRGSYEQYF. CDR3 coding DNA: TGTGCCAGCTGTTTCGGGACAGAATCAGGAAGGGGGTCCTACGAGCAGTACTTC.

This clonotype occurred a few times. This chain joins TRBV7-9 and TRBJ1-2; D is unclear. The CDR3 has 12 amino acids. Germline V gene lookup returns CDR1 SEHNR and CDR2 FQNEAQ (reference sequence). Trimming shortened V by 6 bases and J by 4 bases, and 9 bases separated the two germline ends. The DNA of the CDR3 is TGTGCCAGCAGTCAACAAACCTATGGCTACACCTTC. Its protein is CASSQQTYGYTF.

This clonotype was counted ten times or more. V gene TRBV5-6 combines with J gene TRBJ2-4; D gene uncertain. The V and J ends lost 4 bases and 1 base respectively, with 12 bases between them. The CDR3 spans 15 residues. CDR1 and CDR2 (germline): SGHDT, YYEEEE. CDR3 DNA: TGTGCCAGCAGCACGCCTAGGGTCGCCAAAAACATTCAGTACTTC. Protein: CASSTPRVAKNIQYF.

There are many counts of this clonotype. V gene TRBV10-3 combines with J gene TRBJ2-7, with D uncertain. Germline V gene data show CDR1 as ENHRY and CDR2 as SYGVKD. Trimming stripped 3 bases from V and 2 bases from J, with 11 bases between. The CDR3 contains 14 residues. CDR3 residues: CAISEIGYTYEQYF. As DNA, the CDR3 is TGTGCCATCAGTGAAATAGGGTACACCTACGAGCAGTACTTC.

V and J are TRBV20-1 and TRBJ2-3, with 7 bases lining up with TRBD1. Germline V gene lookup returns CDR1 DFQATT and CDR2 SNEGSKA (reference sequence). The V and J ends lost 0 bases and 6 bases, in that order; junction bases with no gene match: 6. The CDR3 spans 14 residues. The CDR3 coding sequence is TGCAGTGCTAGAGATAGACAGGGAAGGGATACGCAGTATTTT. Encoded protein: CSARDRQGRDTQYF.

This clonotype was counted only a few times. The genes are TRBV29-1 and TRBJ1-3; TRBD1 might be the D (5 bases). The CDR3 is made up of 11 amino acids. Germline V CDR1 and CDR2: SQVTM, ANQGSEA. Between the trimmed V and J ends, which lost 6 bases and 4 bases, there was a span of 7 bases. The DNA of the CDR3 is TGCAGCGTCTCAGGGGGAAACACCATATATTTT. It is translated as CSVSGGNTIYF.

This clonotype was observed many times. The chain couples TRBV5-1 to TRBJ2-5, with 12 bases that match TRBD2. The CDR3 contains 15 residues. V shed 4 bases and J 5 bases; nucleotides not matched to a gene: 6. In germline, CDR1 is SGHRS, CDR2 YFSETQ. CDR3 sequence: CASSPRLAGVETQYF. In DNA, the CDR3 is TGCGCCAGCAGCCCGCGACTAGCGGGGGTGGAGACCCAGTACTTC.

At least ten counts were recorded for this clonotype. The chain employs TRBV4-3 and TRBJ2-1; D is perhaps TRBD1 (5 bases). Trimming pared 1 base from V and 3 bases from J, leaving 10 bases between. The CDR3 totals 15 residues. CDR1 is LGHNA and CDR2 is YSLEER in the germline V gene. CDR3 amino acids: CASSQGGGFYNEQFF. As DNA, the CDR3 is TGCGCCAGCAGCCAAGGGGGCGGATTCTACAATGAGCAGTTCTTC.

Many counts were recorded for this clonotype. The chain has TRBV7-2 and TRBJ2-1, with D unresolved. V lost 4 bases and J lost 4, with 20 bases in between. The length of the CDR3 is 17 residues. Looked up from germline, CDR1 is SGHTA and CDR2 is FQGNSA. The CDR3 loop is CASSSPLTKLEYNEQFF. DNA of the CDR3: TGTGCCAGCAGCTCCCCGTTAACGAAGCTAGAATACAATGAGCAGTTCTTC.

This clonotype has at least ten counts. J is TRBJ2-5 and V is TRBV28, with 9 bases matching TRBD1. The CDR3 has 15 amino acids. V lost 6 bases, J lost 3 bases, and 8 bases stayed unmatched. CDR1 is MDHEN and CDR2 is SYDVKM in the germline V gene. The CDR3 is CASRRTGAGKETQYF. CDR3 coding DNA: TGTGCCAGCAGACGGACAGGGGCGGGGAAAGAGACCCAGTACTTC. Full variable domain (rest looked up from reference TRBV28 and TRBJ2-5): DVKVTQSSRYLVKRTGEKVFLECVQDMDHENMFWYRQDPGLGLRLIYFSYDVKMKEKGDIPEGYSVSREKKERFSLILESASTNQTSMYLCASRRTGAGKETQYFGPGTRLLVL.

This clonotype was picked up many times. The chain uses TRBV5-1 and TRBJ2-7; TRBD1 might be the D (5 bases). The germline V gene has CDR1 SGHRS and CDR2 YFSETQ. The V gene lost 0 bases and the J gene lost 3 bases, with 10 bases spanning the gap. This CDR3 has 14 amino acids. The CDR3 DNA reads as TGCGCCAGCAGCTTGGATCACAGGCTCTACGAGCAGTACTTC. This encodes CASSLDHRLYEQYF.

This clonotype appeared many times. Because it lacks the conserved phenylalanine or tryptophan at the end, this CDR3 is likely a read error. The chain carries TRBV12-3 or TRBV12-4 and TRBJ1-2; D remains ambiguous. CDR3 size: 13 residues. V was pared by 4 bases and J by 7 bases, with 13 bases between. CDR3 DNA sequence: TGTGCCAGCAGTTCGCAGGCGGCCGGTGGCTACACCCTC. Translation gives CASSSQAAGGYTL.

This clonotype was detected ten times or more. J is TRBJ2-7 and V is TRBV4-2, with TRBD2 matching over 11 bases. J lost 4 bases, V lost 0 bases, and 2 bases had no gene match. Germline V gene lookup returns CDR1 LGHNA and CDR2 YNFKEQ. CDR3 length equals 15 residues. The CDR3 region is CASSQDPSGGYEQYF. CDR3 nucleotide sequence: TGTGCCAGCAGCCAAGATCCTAGCGGGGGGTACGAGCAGTACTTC.

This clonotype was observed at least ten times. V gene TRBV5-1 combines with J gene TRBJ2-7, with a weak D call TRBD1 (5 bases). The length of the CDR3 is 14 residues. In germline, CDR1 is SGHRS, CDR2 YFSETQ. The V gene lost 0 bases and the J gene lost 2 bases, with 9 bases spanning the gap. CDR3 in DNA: TGCGCCAGCAGCTTGGAACAGGCTCCCTACGAGCAGTACTTC. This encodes CASSLEQAPYEQYF.

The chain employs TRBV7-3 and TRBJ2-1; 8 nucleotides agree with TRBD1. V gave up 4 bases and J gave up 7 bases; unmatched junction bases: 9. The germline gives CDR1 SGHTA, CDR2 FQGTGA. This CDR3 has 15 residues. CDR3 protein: CASSSAGGDRNEQFF. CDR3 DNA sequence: TGTGCCAGCAGCTCCGCTGGCGGGGACAGGAATGAGCAGTTCTTC.

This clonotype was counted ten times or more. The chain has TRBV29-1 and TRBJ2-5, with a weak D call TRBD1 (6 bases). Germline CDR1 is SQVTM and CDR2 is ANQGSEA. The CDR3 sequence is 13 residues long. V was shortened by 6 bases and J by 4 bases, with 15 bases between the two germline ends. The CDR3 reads CSVGTRLRETQYF. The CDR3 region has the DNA TGCAGCGTGGGGACACGACTACGAGAGACCCAGTACTTC.

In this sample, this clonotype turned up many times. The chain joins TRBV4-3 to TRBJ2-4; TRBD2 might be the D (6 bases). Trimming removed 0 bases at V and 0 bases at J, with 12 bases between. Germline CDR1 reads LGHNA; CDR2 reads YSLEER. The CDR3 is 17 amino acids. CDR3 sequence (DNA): TGCGCCAGCAGCCAAGAGGGGGGACCTCTAGCCAAAAACATTCAGTACTTC. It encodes CASSQEGGPLAKNIQYF.

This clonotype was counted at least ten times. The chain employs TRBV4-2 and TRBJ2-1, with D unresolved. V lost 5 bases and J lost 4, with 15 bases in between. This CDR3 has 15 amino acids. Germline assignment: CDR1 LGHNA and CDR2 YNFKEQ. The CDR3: CASSYTEPAYNEQFF. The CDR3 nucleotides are TGTGCCAGCAGCTACACGGAACCGGCTTACAATGAGCAGTTCTTC.

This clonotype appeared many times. CDR3 DNA: TGTGCCAGCAGTGGCTTACTAGGACGTAACGAGCAGTACTTC. Protein: CASSGLLGRNEQYF. V and J are TRBV6-1 and TRBJ2-7; TRBD2 might be the D (5 bases). This CDR3 has 14 residues. V was trimmed by 4 bases and J by 5 bases, leaving 15 bases between them. Germline CDR1 is MNHNS and CDR2 is SASEGT.

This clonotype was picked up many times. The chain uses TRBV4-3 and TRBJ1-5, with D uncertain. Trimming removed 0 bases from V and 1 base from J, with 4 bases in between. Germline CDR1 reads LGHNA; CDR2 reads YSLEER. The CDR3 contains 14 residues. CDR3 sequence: CASSQDVSNQPQHF. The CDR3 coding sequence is TGCGCCAGCAGCCAAGATGTCAGCAATCAGCCCCAGCATTTT.

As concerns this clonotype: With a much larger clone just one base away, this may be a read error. The CDR3 here is CTSSFGQGRGGYTF. In nucleotides, the CDR3 is TGTACCAGCAGTTTCGGACAGGGAAGAGGTGGCTACACCTTC. V gene TRBV28 combines with J gene TRBJ1-2; 8 positions match TRBD1. The CDR3 consists of 14 residues. Germline CDR1 is MDHEN and CDR2 is SYDVKM.

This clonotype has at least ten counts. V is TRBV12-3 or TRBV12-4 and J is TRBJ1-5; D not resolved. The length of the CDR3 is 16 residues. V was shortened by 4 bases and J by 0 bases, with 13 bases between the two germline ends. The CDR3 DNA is TGTGCCAGCAGTTCCTCTGGGTTATTTAGCAATCAGCCCCAGCATTTT. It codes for CASSSSGLFSNQPQHF.

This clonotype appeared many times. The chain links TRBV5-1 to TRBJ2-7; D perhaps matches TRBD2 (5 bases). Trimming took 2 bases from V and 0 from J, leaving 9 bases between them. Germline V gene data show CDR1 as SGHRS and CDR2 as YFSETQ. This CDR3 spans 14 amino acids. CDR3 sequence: CASSFLRGSYEQYF. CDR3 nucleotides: TGCGCCAGCAGCTTTCTACGGGGCTCCTACGAGCAGTACTTC.

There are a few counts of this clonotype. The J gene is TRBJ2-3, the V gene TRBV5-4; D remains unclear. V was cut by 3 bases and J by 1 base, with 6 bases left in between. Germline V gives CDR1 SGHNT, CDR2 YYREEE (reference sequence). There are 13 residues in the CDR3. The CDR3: CASSSSRTDTQYF. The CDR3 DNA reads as TGTGCCAGCAGCTCCAGCCGCACAGATACGCAGTATTTT.

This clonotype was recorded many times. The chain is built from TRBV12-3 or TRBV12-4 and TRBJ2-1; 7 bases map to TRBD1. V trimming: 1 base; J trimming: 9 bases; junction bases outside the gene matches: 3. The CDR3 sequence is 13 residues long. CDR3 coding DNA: TGTGCCAGCAGTTTAGGCAGGGGGAGTGAGCAGTTCTTC. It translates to CASSLGRGSEQFF.

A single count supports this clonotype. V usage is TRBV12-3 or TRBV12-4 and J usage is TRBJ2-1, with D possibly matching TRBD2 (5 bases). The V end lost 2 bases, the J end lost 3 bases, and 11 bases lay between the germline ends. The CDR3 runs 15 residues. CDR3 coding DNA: TGTGCCAGCAGTTTAAATCCTAGCCTCTACAATGAGCAGTTCTTC. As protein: CASSLNPSLYNEQFF.

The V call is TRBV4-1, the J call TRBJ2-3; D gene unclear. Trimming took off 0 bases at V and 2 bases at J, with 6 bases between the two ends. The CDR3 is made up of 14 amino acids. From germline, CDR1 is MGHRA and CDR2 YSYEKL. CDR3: CASSQEANTDTQYF. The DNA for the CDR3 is TGCGCCAGCAGCCAAGAGGCCAACACAGATACGCAGTATTTT.

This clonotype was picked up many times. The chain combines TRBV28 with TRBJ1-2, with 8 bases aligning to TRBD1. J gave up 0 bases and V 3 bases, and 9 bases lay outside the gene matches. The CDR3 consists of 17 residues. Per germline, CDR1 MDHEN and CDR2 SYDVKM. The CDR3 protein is CASSFPGQGRTNYGYTF. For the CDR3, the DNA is TGTGCCAGCAGTTTTCCCGGACAGGGAAGGACTAACTATGGCTACACCTTC.

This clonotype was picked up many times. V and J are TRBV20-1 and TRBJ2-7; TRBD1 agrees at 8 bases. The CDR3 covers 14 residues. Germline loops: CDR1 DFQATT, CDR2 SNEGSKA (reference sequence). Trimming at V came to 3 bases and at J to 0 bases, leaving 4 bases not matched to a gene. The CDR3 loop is CSASPGTGSYEQYF. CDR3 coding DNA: TGCAGTGCTAGTCCCGGGACAGGCTCCTACGAGCAGTACTTC.

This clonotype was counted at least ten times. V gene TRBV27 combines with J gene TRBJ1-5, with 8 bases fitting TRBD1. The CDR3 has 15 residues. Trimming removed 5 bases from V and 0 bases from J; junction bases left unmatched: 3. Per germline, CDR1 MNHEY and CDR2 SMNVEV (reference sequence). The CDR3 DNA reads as TGTGCCAGCAGTATGACAGGGGTTAGCAATCAGCCCCAGCATTTT. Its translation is CASSMTGVSNQPQHF.

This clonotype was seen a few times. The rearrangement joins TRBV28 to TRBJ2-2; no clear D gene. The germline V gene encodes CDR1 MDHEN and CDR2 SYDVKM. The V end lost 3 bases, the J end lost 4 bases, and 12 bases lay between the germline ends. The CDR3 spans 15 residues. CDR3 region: CASSLAGKSTGELFF. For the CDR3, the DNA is TGTGCCAGCAGTTTGGCTGGGAAGAGCACCGGGGAGCTGTTTTTT.

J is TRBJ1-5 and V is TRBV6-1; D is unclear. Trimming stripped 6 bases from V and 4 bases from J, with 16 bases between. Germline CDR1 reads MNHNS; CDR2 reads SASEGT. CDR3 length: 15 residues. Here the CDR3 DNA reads TGTGCCAGCAGAGGGATGGGGTCACTAAATCAGCCCCAGCATTTT. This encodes CASRGMGSLNQPQHF.